The 32 T cell receptor beta chains below come from one sample, sequenced in a study of Ad26.COV2.S vaccination and SARS-CoV-2 variants. TCRdb keeps only in-frame clones here, not all; method: immunoSEQ multiplex PCR. The sample has approximately 480,000 clones; around 88% are singletons. As to treatment: some 20 received Ad26.COV2.S at low or high dose, single or two shots; about 5 received placebo; per-sample allocation not given. Specimens were obtained on day 63 following the first vaccine or placebo injection. The sequenced sample was peripheral blood, obtained in a trial of Ad26.COV2.S vaccine versus placebo. The receptors come from a person between 18 and 59 years old who received the Ad26.COV2.S COVID-19 vaccine or a placebo.

J is TRBJ2-5 and V is TRBV19, with D perhaps TRBD1 or TRBD2 (5 bases each). V lost 3 bases and J lost 5, with 10 bases in between. From germline, CDR1 is LNHDA and CDR2 SQIVND (reference sequence). CDR3 size: 13 residues. Written as DNA, the CDR3 is TGTGCCAGTAGTATCGGGACGGGGGAGACCCAGTACTTC. This gives the protein CASSIGTGETQYF.

V is TRBV5-6 and J is TRBJ2-1; D is ambiguous. The V and J ends lost 2 bases and 3 bases respectively, with 12 bases between them. CDR3 length equals 15 residues. The germline CDR1 and CDR2 sequences are SGHDT and YYEEEE. Written as DNA, the CDR3 is TGTGCCAGCAGCTTTTTGGACGGAGTCTACAATGAGCAGTTCTTC. As protein: CASSFLDGVYNEQFF. Variable domain in full (rest from reference TRBV5-6 and TRBJ2-1): DAGVTQSPTHLIKTRGQQVTLRCSPKSGHDTVSWYQQALGQGPQFIFQYYEEEERQRGNFPDRFSGHQFPNYSSELNVNALLLGDSALYLCASSFLDGVYNEQFFGPGTRLTVL.

This chain uses TRBV5-8 with TRBJ2-5; the D gene could be TRBD1 or TRBD2 (5 bases each). The ends were cut back, 0 bases at V and 7 bases at J, with 10 bases in the middle. Per germline, CDR1 SGHTS and CDR2 YDEGEE. The CDR3 runs 13 residues. The CDR3 nucleotides are TGTGCCAGCAGCTTGGTTCGTGGGGGGACCCAGTACTTC. This sequence encodes CASSLVRGGTQYF.

The chain joins TRBV28 to TRBJ2-7; TRBD1 is a possible D gene (6 bases). V lost 5 bases and J 3 bases, leaving 14 bases between the germline ends. CDR3 length equals 14 residues. Germline V CDR1 and CDR2: MDHEN, SYDVKM. In DNA, the CDR3 is TGTGCCAGCAGTCCCGAGGGGGTCTACTACGAGCAGTACTTC. This translates into CASSPEGVYYEQYF.

The chain carries TRBV7-9 and TRBJ1-2; D is perhaps TRBD1 (5 bases). This CDR3 has 14 amino acids. CDR1 SEHNR and CDR2 FQNEAQ come from the germline V gene (reference sequence). V lost 1 base, J lost 7 bases, and 13 bases lay in between. CDR3 nucleotides: TGTGCCAGCAGCTTAGTTCAGGACGGGGCTGGCTACACCTTC. Translated: CASSLVQDGAGYTF.

The chain couples TRBV5-4 to TRBJ2-7; 14 positions agree with TRBD2. Looked up from germline, CDR1 is SGHNT and CDR2 is YYREEE (reference sequence). V lost 3 bases to trimming and J lost 3 bases; unmatched junction nucleotides: 5. The CDR3 contains 16 residues. The chain's CDR3 is CASSSGTSGSFYEQYF. The CDR3 nucleotides read TGTGCCAGCAGCTCGGGGACTAGCGGGAGTTTCTACGAGCAGTACTTC.

J is TRBJ1-2 and V is TRBV5-1, with 10 bases fitting TRBD1. Per germline, CDR1 SGHRS and CDR2 YFSETQ. CDR3 length: 15 residues. The V gene end was trimmed by 4 bases and the J gene end by 4 bases; junction bases not matched to a gene: 7. CDR3 DNA sequence: TGCGCCAGCAGCGGCTTGACAGGGGGCGGCTATGGCTACACCTTC. The encoded protein is CASSGLTGGGYGYTF. Full variable domain (outside the CDR3, taken from reference TRBV5-1 and TRBJ1-2): KAGVTQTPRYLIKTRGQQVTLSCSPISGHRSVSWYQQTPGQGLQFLFEYFSETQRNKGNFPGRFSGRQFSNSRSEMNVSTLELGDSALYLCASSGLTGGGYGYTFGSGTRLTVV.

J is TRBJ2-1 and V is TRBV4-2; D may be TRBD2 (5 bases). V was shortened by 1 base and J by 3 bases, with 10 bases between the two germline ends. Germline-derived CDR1 and CDR2 are LGHNA and YNFKEQ. The CDR3 has 15 residues. The CDR3 DNA is TGTGCCAGCAGCCAAGCCCCGGGATACTACAATGAGCAGTTCTTC. It codes for CASSQAPGYYNEQFF.

CDR3 bases: TGTGCCAGCAGCCAAGGAGCTAGCGGCTACAATGAGCAGTTCTTC. It encodes CASSQGASGYNEQFF. V and J are TRBV3-1 (or the pseudogene TRBV3-2) and TRBJ2-1, with TRBD2 matching 7 bases. The V gene's germline CDR1 is LGHDT and CDR2 YNNKEL (reference sequence). After removal of 1 base from V and 3 bases from J, the junction contained 3 bases not matched to a gene. This CDR3 has 15 amino acids.

Only one count was recorded for this clone. The chain carries TRBV7-2 and TRBJ1-1; the match to TRBD1 covers 8 bases. CDR1 SGHTA and CDR2 FQGNSA come from the germline V gene. V shed 1 base and J 7 bases; nucleotides not matched to a gene: 5. CDR3 length: 14 amino acids. The CDR3 region has the DNA TGTGCCAGCAGCTTAGGCCCCGGACAGGGTGAAGCTTTCTTT. It translates to CASSLGPGQGEAFF.

The rearrangement links TRBV27 to TRBJ1-2, with D possibly being TRBD1 (6 bases). CDR3 length: 14 residues. Germline loops: CDR1 MNHEY, CDR2 SMNVEV (reference sequence). V dropped 1 base and J dropped 2 bases, with 8 bases sitting between them. CDR3 loop: CASSLFGQNYGYTF. The CDR3 DNA sequence: TGTGCCAGCAGTTTATTTGGACAGAACTATGGCTACACCTTC.

This chain joins TRBV2 and TRBJ1-6; 9 bases line up with TRBD1. This CDR3 region has 15 residues. After removal of 1 base from V and 7 bases from J, the junction contained 2 bases not matched to a gene. Germline CDR1 SNHLY, CDR2 FYNNEI. The CDR3 DNA follows: TGTGCCAGCAGTGAAGAAGGGACAGGGAATTCACCCCTCCACTTT. It is translated as CASSEEGTGNSPLHF.

The V gene is TRBV11-2, the J gene TRBJ2-7, with 8 bases lining up with TRBD1. Germline trimming cut 5 bases from V and 5 bases from J; bases unmatched to any gene: 5. This CDR3 comprises 13 residues. Germline loops: CDR1 SGHAT, CDR2 FQNNGV. The CDR3 loop is CASSPTGVHEQYF. In nucleotides, the CDR3 is TGTGCCAGCAGCCCGACAGGGGTCCACGAGCAGTACTTC.

CDR3 region: CASSPAVGGLYEQYF. CDR3 coding DNA: TGTGCCAGCAGCCCTGCCGTGGGCGGTCTCTACGAGCAGTACTTC. The chain uses TRBV7-3 and TRBJ2-7; D ambiguous. This CDR3 region has 15 residues. V was pared by 5 bases and J by 3 bases, with 17 bases between. The germline gives CDR1 SGHTA, CDR2 FQGTGA.

DNA for the CDR3: TGTGCCAGCAGCCCCGCCTACAATGAGCAGTTCTTC. Protein product: CASSPAYNEQFF. The chain joins TRBV6-5 to TRBJ2-1, with no clear D. Trimming removed 6 bases from V and 2 bases from J, with 5 bases in between. The CDR3 loop spans 12 amino acids. In germline, CDR1 is MNHEY, CDR2 SVGAGI.

The chain uses TRBV6-5 and TRBJ1-2, with D unclear. The V and J ends lost 8 bases and 7 bases respectively, with 11 bases between them. The CDR3 totals 11 residues. Germline V CDR1 and CDR2: MNHEY, SVGAGI. The CDR3 reads CASRDLGGYTF. In DNA, the CDR3 is TGTGCCAGCCGCGACCTTGGTGGCTACACCTTC.

The chain couples TRBV7-2 to TRBJ2-7, with 7 bases aligning to TRBD1. After removal of 6 bases from V and 3 bases from J, the junction contained 14 bases not matched to a gene. There are 16 residues in the CDR3. The germline V gene has CDR1 SGHTA and CDR2 FQGNSA. The CDR3 spells CASRRAPTGYLYEQYF. CDR3 nucleotide sequence: TGTGCCAGCAGACGCGCTCCGACAGGGTACCTCTACGAGCAGTACTTC.

This clone was detected a few times. The chain couples TRBV28 to TRBJ2-1; D is possibly TRBD2 (5 bases). The CDR3 has 14 residues. Trimming took 7 bases from V and 1 from J, leaving 11 bases between them. Germline V gene data show CDR1 as MDHEN and CDR2 as SYDVKM. CDR3 sequence: CASTGIRSYNEQFF. The CDR3 DNA follows: TGTGCCAGCACCGGGATCAGGTCCTACAATGAGCAGTTCTTC.

The chain has TRBV28 and TRBJ1-6; no firm D call. The V end was cut by 7 bases, the J end by 7 bases, with 14 bases between. Germline V gene lookup returns CDR1 MDHEN and CDR2 SYDVKM. This CDR3 has 14 residues. CDR3 sequence: CASNLDAVNSPLHF. The CDR3 DNA reads TGTGCCAGCAACCTCGATGCTGTGAATTCACCCCTCCACTTT.

The rearrangement uses TRBV2 and TRBJ1-2, with 8 bases that match TRBD1. With 7 bases clipped from V and 10 bases from J, the junction kept 14 bases outside the gene matches. This CDR3 is built from 14 residues. Per germline, CDR1 SNHLY and CDR2 FYNNEI. CDR3 in DNA: TGTGCCAGCAAGGACCCGCCCGGGACAGGTCACTACACCTTC. As protein: CASKDPPGTGHYTF.

This chain uses TRBV10-3 with TRBJ1-1; possible D gene TRBD1, 6 bases. V was trimmed by 3 bases and J by 9 bases, leaving 17 bases between them. From germline, CDR1 is ENHRY and CDR2 SYGVKD. The CDR3 has 14 amino acids. The CDR3 bases are TGTGCCATCAGTGATCTGACAGGACGGATCCAAGCTTTCTTT. Encoded protein: CAISDLTGRIQAFF.

On this clone itself: Other DNA sequences in this sample translate to the same CDR3. The genes are TRBV29-1 and TRBJ2-7; 8 bases are shared with TRBD1. This CDR3 has 13 amino acids. The J segment lost 4 bases and the V segment lost 1 base, leaving 3 bases of the junction unmatched. The germline gives CDR1 SQVTM, CDR2 ANQGSEA. The CDR3, as DNA: TGCAGCGTTGAAGGCCAGGGGGCTTACGAGCAGTACTTC. Protein sequence: CSVEGQGAYEQYF.

The rearrangement links TRBV19 to TRBJ2-1, with D perhaps matching TRBD2 (6 bases). Trimming shortened V by 6 bases and J by 2 bases, and 14 bases separated the two germline ends. Germline V gene data show CDR1 as LNHDA and CDR2 as SQIVND (reference sequence). The CDR3 totals 15 residues. Here the CDR3 reads CASSSLTGAYNEQFF. The CDR3 DNA follows: TGTGCCAGTAGCTCCCTAACGGGAGCCTACAATGAGCAGTTCTTC.

This clone appeared once. V is TRBV10-3 and J is TRBJ1-5; possible D gene TRBD1, 5 bases. V gave up 3 bases and J gave up 0 bases, with 15 bases separating them. This CDR3 is 17 amino acids long. Germline CDR1 and CDR2: ENHRY and SYGVKD. The CDR3 region is CAISDTGGRDSNQPQHF. In DNA, the CDR3 is TGTGCCATCAGTGATACGGGGGGACGGGATAGCAATCAGCCCCAGCATTTT.

The chain combines TRBV7-8 with TRBJ2-2, with TRBD1 identical over 10 bases. This CDR3 has 20 amino acids. Germline values: CDR1 SGHVS, CDR2 FQNEAQ. V dropped 2 bases and J dropped 0; count of bases not matched to a gene: 12. CDR3 nucleotide sequence: TGTGCCAGCAGCTTATATTTACGGGACAGGGGACTGGCGAACACCGGGGAGCTGTTTTTT. Residues: CASSLYLRDRGLANTGELFF.

The rearrangement links TRBV7-8 to TRBJ2-7; D possibly matches TRBD1 or TRBD2 (5 bases each). Germline V gene lookup returns CDR1 SGHVS and CDR2 FQNEAQ. The V end lost 0 bases, the J end lost 3 bases, and 9 bases lay between the germline ends. This CDR3 region has 14 residues. The CDR3 sequence: CASSLAGTIYEQYF. As DNA, the CDR3 is TGTGCCAGCAGCTTAGCCGGGACCATCTACGAGCAGTACTTC.

The gene calls are TRBV6-5 and TRBJ1-2, with 7 bases that match TRBD1. Germline CDR1 reads MNHEY; CDR2 reads SVGAGI. J was trimmed by 4 bases and V by 6 bases; bases with no gene match: 8. The CDR3 consists of 14 residues. The CDR3 here is CASSPRTGLYGYTF. The CDR3 nucleotides are TGTGCCAGCAGCCCCCGGACAGGCCTCTATGGCTACACCTTC.

The genes are TRBV23-1 and TRBJ2-1; D is unclear. TRBV23-1 qualifies as an ORF whose function is uncertain. V lost 0 bases and J 7 bases, leaving 22 bases between the germline ends. The CDR3 is 18 residues long. CDR3 in amino acids: CASSQSRLSDLSPNEQFF. CDR3 DNA: TGCGCCAGCAGTCAATCTAGGTTGTCGGACCTCTCCCCGAATGAGCAGTTCTTC.

The J gene is TRBJ2-7, the V gene TRBV11-2, with 7 bases fitting TRBD2. The germline V gene has CDR1 SGHAT and CDR2 FQNNGV. Trimming removed 5 bases from V and 4 bases from J; junction bases left unmatched: 8. The CDR3 loop spans 14 amino acids. The CDR3 protein is CASSPRTSRYEQYF. CDR3 coding DNA: TGTGCCAGCAGCCCACGGACTAGTCGGTACGAGCAGTACTTC.

This clone appeared many times. The chain has TRBV20-1 and TRBJ1-1; D gene ambiguous. In germline, CDR1 is DFQATT, CDR2 SNEGSKA (reference sequence). Trimming left V 5 bases short and J 8 bases short, with 12 bases between. The CDR3 is 11 residues long. The CDR3 nucleotides read TGCAGTGCTCCCGCCCCGATCGAAGCTTTCTTT. This codes for CSAPAPIEAFF.

CDR3 loop: CAISDHRSKNIQYF. The DNA of the CDR3 is TGTGCCATCAGTGATCACAGGTCCAAAAACATTCAGTACTTC. The chain has TRBV10-3 and TRBJ2-4; a weak D match, TRBD1 (5 bases). Between the trimmed V and J ends, which lost 3 bases and 2 bases, there was a span of 8 bases. Germline values: CDR1 ENHRY, CDR2 SYGVKD. The CDR3 totals 14 residues.

J is TRBJ2-2 and V is TRBV29-1, with D maybe TRBD2 (6 bases). The germline V gene has CDR1 SQVTM and CDR2 ANQGSEA. The V end lost 7 bases, the J end lost 1 base, and 13 bases lay between the germline ends. This CDR3 is 14 amino acids long. CDR3: CSAYGTLNTGELFF. Here the CDR3 DNA reads TGCAGCGCTTATGGGACTCTGAACACCGGGGAGCTGTTTTTT.